The present entry profiles one T cell receptor beta chain with its context. Its antigen is still unknown. This sample is part of a study of OX40 agonist ivuxolimab in advanced cancers. Study-level information: Ivuxolimab, which patients received intravenously every 2 weeks, was dosed at 0.01 to 10 mg/kg.

Here immunoSEQ multiplex PCR was the method, and the copy in TCRdb shows in-frame clones only, minus some. This sample yields 90,000 to 100,000 clones, of which 80% to 90% are seen a single time; about 0.82% belongs to the top ten. Prior autoimmune disease or systemic immunosuppression barred patients. Study outcomes and limitations: Partial responders treated at 0.1-3.0 mg/kg exhibited clonal expansion among the lowest measured.

The germline CDR1 and CDR2 sequences are SGHTA and FQGTGA. Trimming took 0 bases from V and 1 from J, leaving 3 bases between them. The CDR3 is made up of 13 amino acids. The sample here was CD4+ or CD8+ T cells sorted from blood, taken in a trial of the OX40 agonist ivuxolimab. The TCR comes from an adult with an advanced solid tumor such as melanoma, head and neck, liver or kidney cancer. The chain combines TRBV7-3 with TRBJ1-1; D gene unclear. CDR3 DNA sequence: TGTGCCAGCAGCTTAACGGGGAACACTGAAGCTTTCTTT. Protein product: CASSLTGNTEAFF.